These 5 T cell receptor beta chains came from one sample sequenced in a study of blood T cell repertoires in COVID-19. The method was immunoSEQ multiplex PCR; TCRdb's version includes in-frame clones alone and lacks a portion of them. This table holds under 150,000 clones, 70% to 90% found once. Sequenced material: peripheral blood. The source of these receptors is a man aged 40-55 years with acute or convalescent COVID-19.

The chain employs TRBV7-2 and TRBJ2-3; TRBD2 matches 8 bases. Trimming took 4 bases from V and 2 from J; bases not matched to a gene: 5. This CDR3 is 15 amino acids long. The germline V gene encodes CDR1 SGHTA and CDR2 FQGNSA. DNA of the CDR3: TGTGCCAGCAGCTCCCGGGGGGGGGTCACAGATACGCAGTATTTT. The encoded protein is CASSSRGGVTDTQYF.

This rearrangement joins TRBV19 to TRBJ2-3; perhaps TRBD1 as D (6 bases). Germline CDR1 reads LNHDA; CDR2 reads SQIVND (reference sequence). V lost 3 bases and J lost 3, with 10 bases in between. The CDR3 is 14 amino acids. The chain's CDR3 is CASSMLGATDTQYF. The CDR3 DNA is TGTGCCAGTAGTATGTTGGGGGCAACAGATACGCAGTATTTT.

V is TRBV4-3 and J is TRBJ2-3, with TRBD2 matching over 10 bases. V shed 2 bases, J shed 2 bases, and the junction held 7 bases outside the gene matches. Germline V gene sequence: CDR1 LGHNA, CDR2 YSLEER. The CDR3 loop spans 17 amino acids. CDR3 sequence (DNA): TGCGCCAGCAGCCAATACGCTAGCGGGGGACCCACAGATACGCAGTATTTT. Residues: CASSQYASGGPTDTQYF.

The genes are TRBV15 and TRBJ1-1; no reliable D call. The CDR3 covers 12 residues. The V end was cut by 0 bases, the J end by 10 bases, with 9 bases between. CDR1 is LNHNV and CDR2 is YYDKDF in the germline V gene (reference sequence). DNA for the CDR3: TGTGCCACCAGCAGAGATGACGGGTCAGCTTTCTTT. Translation gives CATSRDDGSAFF.

This chain uses TRBV5-6 with TRBJ1-6, with no clear D. V lost 0 bases to trimming and J lost 6 bases, with 10 bases between them. CDR3 size: 15 residues. Per the germline V gene, CDR1 is SGHDT and CDR2 is YYEEEE. Here the CDR3 DNA reads TGTGCCAGCAGCTTGGGCCCCGGAGGTAATTCACCCCTCCACTTT. It encodes CASSLGPGGNSPLHF.